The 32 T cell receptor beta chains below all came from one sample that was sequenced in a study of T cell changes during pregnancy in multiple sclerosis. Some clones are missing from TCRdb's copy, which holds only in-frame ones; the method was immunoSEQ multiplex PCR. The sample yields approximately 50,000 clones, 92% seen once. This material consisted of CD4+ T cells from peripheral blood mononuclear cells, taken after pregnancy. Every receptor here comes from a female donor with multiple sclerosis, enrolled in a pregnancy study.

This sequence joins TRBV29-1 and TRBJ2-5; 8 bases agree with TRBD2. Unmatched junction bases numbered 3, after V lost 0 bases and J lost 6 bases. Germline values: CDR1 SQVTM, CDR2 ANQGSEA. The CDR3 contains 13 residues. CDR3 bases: TGCAGCGTTGAAGACGGGGGGGGGAAGACCCAGTACTTC. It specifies CSVEDGGGKTQYF. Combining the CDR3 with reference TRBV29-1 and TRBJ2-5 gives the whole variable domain SAVISQKPSRDICQRGTSLTIQCQVDSQVTMMFWYRQQPGQSLTLIATANQGSEATYESGFVIDKFPISRPNLTFSTLTVSNMSPEDSSIYLCSVEDGGGKTQYFGPGTRLLVL.

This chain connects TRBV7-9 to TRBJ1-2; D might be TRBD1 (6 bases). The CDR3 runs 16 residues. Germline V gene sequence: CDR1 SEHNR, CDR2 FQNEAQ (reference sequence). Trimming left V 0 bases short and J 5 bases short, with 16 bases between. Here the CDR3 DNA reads TGTGCCAGCAGCTTAGCCCAAGCTACAGGGTGGTATGGCTACACCTTC. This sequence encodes CASSLAQATGWYGYTF.

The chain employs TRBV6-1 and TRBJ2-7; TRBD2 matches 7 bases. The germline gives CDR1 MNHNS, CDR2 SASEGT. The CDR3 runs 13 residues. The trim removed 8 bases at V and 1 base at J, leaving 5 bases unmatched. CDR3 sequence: CASRQRESYEQYF. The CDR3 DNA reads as TGTGCCAGCCGCCAGCGGGAATCCTACGAGCAGTACTTC.

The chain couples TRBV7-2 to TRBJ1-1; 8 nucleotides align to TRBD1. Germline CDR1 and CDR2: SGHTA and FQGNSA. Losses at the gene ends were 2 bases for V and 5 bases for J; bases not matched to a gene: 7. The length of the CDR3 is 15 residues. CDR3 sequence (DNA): TGTGCCAGCAGCTTATACGGGACAGGAGGAACTGAAGCTTTCTTT. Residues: CASSLYGTGGTEAFF.

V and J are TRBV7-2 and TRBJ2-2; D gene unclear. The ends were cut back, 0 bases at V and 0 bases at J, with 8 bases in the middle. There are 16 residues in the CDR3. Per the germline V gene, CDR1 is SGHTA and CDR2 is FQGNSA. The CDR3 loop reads CASSLARSTNTGELFF. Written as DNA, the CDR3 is TGTGCCAGCAGCTTAGCTAGATCTACGAACACCGGGGAGCTGTTTTTT.

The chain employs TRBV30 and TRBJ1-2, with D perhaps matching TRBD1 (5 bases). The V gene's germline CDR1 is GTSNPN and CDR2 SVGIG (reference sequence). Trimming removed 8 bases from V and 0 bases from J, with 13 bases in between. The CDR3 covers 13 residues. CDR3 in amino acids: CAKEGRTNYGYTF. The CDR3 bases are TGTGCCAAGGAGGGGAGGACTAACTATGGCTACACCTTC.

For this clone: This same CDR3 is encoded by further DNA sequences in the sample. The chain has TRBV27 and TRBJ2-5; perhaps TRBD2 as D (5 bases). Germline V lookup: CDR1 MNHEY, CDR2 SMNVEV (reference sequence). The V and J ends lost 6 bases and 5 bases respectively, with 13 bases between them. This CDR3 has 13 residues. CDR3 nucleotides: TGTGCCAGCAGCCTCACGGGGAAGGAGACCCAGTACTTC. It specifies CASSLTGKETQYF.

The chain's CDR3 is CASSQDTVNSPLHF. CDR3 sequence (DNA): TGTGCCAGCAGCCAAGATACGGTTAATTCACCCCTCCACTTT. The chain is built from TRBV4-2 and TRBJ1-6; D is unclear. The CDR3 sequence is 14 residues long. The V end lost 0 bases, the J end lost 6 bases, and 6 bases lay between the germline ends. CDR1 is LGHNA and CDR2 is YNFKEQ in the germline V gene.

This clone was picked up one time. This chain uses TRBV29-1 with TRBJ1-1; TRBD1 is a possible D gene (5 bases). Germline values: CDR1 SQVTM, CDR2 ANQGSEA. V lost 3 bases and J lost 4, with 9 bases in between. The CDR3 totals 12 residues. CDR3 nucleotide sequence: TGCAGCGTTGACCCGGGGGGCACTGAAGCTTTCTTT. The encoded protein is CSVDPGGTEAFF.

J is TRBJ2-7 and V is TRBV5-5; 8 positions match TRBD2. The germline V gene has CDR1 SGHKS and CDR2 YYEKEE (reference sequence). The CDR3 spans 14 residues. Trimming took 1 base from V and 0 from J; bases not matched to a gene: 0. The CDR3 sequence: CASSLTSGSYEQYF. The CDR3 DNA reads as TGTGCCAGCAGCTTGACTAGCGGCTCCTACGAGCAGTACTTC.

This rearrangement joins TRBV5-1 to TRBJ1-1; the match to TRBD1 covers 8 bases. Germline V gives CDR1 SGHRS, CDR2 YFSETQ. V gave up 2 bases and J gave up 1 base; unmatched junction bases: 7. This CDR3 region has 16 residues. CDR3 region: CASSLRQGLGNTEAFF. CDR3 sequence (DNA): TGCGCCAGCAGCTTACGACAGGGGTTAGGGAACACTGAAGCTTTCTTT.

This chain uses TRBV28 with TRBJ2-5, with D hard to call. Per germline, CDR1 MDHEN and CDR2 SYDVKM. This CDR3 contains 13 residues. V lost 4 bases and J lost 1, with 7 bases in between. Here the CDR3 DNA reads TGTGCCAGCAGTTCCCCTATCCAAGAGACCCAGTACTTC. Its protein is CASSSPIQETQYF.

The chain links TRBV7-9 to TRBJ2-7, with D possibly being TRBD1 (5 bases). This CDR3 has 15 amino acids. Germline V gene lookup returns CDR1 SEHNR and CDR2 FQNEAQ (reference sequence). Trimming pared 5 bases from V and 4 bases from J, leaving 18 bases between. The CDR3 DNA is TGTGCCAGCAGCGATCAGACAGAACGCCTTTACGAGCAGTACTTC. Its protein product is CASSDQTERLYEQYF.

CDR3 loop: CSVRVGGTEAFF. CDR3 nucleotide sequence: TGCAGCGTTAGGGTTGGCGGGACTGAAGCTTTCTTT. The J gene is TRBJ1-1, the V gene TRBV29-1; D remains ambiguous. The CDR3 has 12 residues. V was pared by 5 bases and J by 5 bases, with 12 bases between. Germline V lookup: CDR1 SQVTM, CDR2 ANQGSEA.

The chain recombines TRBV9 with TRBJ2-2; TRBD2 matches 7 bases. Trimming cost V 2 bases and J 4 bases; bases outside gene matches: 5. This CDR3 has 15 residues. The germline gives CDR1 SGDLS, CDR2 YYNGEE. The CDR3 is CASSVGSGLTGELFF. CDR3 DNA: TGTGCCAGCAGCGTGGGTAGCGGGCTCACCGGGGAGCTGTTTTTT.

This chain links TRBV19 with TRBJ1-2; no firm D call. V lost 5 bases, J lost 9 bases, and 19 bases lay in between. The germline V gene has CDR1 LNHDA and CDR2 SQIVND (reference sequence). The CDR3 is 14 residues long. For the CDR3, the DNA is TGTGCCAGTAGTTCCCCCGGGATGGAGGTTAGCTACACCTTC. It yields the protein CASSSPGMEVSYTF.

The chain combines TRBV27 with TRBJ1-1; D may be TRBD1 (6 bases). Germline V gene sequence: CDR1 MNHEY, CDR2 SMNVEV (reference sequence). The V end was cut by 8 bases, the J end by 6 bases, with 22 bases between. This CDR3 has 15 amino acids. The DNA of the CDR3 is TGTGCCAGCCTACTCTTTGGGGGGGGCATCCCTGAAGCTTTCTTT. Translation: CASLLFGGGIPEAFF.

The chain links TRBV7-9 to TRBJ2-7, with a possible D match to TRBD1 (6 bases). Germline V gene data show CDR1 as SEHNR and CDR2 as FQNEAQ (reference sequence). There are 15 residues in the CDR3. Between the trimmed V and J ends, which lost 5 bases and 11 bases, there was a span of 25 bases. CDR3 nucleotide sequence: TGTGCCAGCAGCATTTCGCGGTCGACAGGATCTTCTAAGTACTTC. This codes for CASSISRSTGSSKYF. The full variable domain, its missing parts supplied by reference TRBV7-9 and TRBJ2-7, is DTGVSQNPRHKITKRGQNVTFRCDPISEHNRLYWYRQTLGQGPEFLTYFQNEAQLEKSRLLSDRFSAERPKGSFSTLEIQRTEQGDSAMYLCASSISRSTGSSKYFGPGTRLTVT.

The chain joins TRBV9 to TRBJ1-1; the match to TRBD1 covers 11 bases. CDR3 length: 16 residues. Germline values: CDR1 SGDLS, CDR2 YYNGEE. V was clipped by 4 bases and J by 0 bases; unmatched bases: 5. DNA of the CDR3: TGTGCCAGCAGCCTTCGGACAGGGGGCTTGAACACTGAAGCTTTCTTT. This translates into CASSLRTGGLNTEAFF. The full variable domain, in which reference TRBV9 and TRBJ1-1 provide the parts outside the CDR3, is DSGVTQTPKHLITATGQRVTLRCSPRSGDLSVYWYQQSLDQGLQFLIQYYNGEERAKGNILERFSAQQFPDLHSELNLSSLELGDSALYFCASSLRTGGLNTEAFFGQGTRLTVV.

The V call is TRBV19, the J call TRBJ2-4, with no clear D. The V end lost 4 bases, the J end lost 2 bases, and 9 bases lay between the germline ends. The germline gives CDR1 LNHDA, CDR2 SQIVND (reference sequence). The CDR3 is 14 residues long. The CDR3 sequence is CASSSQATKNIQYF. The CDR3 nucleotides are TGTGCCAGTAGTAGCCAGGCCACCAAAAACATTCAGTACTTC.

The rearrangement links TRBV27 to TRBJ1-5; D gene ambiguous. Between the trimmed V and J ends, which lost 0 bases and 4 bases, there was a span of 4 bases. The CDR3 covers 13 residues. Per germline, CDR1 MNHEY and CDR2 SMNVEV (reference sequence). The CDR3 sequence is CASSLSRNQPQHF. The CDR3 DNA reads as TGTGCCAGCAGTTTATCGAGGAATCAGCCCCAGCATTTT.

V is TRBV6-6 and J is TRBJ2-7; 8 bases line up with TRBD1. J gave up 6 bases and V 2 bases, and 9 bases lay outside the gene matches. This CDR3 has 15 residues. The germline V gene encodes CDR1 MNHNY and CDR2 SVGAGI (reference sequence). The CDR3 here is CASSYPGQGNLEQYF. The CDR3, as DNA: TGTGCCAGCAGTTACCCCGGACAGGGCAATCTCGAGCAGTACTTC.

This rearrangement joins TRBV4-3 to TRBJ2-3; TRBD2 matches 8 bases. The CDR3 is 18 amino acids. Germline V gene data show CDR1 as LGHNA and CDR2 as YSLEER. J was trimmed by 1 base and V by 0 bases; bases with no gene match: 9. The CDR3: CASSQDRGRAGGTDTQYF. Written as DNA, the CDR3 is TGCGCCAGCAGCCAAGATAGGGGCCGAGCGGGAGGCACAGATACGCAGTATTTT.

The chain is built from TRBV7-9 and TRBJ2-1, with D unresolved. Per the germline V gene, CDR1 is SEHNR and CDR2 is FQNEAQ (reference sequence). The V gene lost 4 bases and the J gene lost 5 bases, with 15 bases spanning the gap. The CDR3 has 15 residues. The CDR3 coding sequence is TGTGCCAGCAGCTCAGACTCTAGACGTCACAATGAGCAGTTCTTC. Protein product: CASSSDSRRHNEQFF.

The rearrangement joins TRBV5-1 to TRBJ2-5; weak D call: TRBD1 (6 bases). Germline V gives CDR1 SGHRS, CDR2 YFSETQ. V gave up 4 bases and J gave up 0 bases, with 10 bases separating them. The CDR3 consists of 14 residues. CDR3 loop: CASSPGTHQETQYF. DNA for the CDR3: TGCGCCAGCAGCCCCGGGACACACCAAGAGACCCAGTACTTC. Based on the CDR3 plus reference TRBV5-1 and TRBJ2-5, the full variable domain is KAGVTQTPRYLIKTRGQQVTLSCSPISGHRSVSWYQQTPGQGLQFLFEYFSETQRNKGNFPGRFSGRQFSNSRSEMNVSTLELGDSALYLCASSPGTHQETQYFGPGTRLLVL.

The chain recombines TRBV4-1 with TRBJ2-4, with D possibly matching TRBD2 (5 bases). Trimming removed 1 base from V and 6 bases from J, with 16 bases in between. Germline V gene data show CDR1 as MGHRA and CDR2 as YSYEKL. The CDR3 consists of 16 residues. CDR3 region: CASSQGKERTVNIQYF. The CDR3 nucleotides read TGCGCCAGCAGCCAAGGGAAGGAGCGGACGGTAAACATTCAGTACTTC.

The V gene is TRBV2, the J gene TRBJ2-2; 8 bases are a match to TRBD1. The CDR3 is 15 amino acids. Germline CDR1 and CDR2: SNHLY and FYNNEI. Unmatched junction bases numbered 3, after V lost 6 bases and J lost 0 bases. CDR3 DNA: TGTGCCAGCAGACCGGGACAGGCGAACACCGGGGAGCTGTTTTTT. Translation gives CASRPGQANTGELFF.

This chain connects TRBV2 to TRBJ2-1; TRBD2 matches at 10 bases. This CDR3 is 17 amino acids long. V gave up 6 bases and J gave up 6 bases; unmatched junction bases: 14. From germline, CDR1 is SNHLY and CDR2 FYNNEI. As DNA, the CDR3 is TGTGCCAGCAGCATCGCACGTCTAGCGGGAGTCTCCAATGAGCAGTTCTTC. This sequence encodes CASSIARLAGVSNEQFF.

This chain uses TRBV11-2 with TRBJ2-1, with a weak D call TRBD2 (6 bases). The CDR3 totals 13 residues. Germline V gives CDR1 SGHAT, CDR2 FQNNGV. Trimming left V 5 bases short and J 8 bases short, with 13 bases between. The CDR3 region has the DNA TGTGCCAGCAGCCGACTAGTAACCCATGAGCAGTTCTTC. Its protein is CASSRLVTHEQFF.

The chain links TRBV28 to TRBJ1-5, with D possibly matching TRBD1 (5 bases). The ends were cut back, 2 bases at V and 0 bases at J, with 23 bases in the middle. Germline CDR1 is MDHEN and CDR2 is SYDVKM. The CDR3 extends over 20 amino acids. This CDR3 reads CASSLPPFPQAAYSNQPQHF. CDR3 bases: TGTGCCAGCAGTTTACCCCCTTTCCCACAGGCCGCTTATAGCAATCAGCCCCAGCATTTT.

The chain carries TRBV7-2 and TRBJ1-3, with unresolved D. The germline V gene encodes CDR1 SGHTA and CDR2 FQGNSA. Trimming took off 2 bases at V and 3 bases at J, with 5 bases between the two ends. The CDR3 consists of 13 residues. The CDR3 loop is CASSLSGGNTIYF. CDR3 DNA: TGTGCCAGCAGCTTATCGGGTGGAAACACCATATATTTT. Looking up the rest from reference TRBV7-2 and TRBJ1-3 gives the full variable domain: GAGVSQSPSNKVTEKGKDVELRCDPISGHTALYWYRQSLGQGLEFLIYFQGNSAPDKSGLPSDRFSAERTGGSVSTLTIQRTQQEDSAVYLCASSLSGGNTIYFGEGSWLTVV.

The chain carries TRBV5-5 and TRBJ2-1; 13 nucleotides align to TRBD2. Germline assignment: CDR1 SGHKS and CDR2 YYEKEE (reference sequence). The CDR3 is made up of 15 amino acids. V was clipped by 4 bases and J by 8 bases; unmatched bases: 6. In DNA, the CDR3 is TGTGCCAGCAGCGCCGGGACTAGCGGGATCCATGAGCAGTTCTTC. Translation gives CASSAGTSGIHEQFF.